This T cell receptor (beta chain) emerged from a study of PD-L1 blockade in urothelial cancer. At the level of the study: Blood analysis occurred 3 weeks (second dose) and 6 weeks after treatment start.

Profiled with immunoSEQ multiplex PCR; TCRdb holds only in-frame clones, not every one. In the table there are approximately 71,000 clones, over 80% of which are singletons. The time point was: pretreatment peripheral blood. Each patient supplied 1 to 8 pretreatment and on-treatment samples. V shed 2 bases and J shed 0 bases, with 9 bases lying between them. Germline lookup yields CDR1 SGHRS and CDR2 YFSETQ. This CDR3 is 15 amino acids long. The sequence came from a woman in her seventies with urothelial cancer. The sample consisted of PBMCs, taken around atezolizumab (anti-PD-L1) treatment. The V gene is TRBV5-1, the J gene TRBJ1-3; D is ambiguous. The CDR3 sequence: CASSFNAVSGNTIYF. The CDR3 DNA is TGCGCCAGCAGCTTCAACGCGGTCTCTGGAAACACCATATATTTT. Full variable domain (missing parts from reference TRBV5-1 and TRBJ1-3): KAGVTQTPRYLIKTRGQQVTLSCSPISGHRSVSWYQQTPGQGLQFLFEYFSETQRNKGNFPGRFSGRQFSNSRSEMNVSTLELGDSALYLCASSFNAVSGNTIYFGEGSWLTVV.